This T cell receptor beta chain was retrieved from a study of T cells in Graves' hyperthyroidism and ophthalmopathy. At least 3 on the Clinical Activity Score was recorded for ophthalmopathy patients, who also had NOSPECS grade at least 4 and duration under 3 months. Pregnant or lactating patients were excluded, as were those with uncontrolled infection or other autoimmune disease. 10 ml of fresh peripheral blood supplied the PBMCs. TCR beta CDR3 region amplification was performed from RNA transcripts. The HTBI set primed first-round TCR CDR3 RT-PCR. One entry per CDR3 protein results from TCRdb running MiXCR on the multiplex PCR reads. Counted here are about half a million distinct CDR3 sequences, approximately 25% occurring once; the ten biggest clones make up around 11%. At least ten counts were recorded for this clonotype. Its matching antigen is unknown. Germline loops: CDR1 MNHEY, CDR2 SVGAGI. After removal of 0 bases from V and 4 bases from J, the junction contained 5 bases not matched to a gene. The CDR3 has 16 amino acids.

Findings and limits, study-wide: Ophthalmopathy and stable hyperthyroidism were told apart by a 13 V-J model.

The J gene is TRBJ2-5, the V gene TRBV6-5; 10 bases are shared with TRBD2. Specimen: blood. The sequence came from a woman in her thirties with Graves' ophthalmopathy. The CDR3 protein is CASSYSKAGGRETQYF. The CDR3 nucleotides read TGTGCCAGCAGTTACTCGAAAGCGGGGGGGAGAGAGACCCAGTACTTC.